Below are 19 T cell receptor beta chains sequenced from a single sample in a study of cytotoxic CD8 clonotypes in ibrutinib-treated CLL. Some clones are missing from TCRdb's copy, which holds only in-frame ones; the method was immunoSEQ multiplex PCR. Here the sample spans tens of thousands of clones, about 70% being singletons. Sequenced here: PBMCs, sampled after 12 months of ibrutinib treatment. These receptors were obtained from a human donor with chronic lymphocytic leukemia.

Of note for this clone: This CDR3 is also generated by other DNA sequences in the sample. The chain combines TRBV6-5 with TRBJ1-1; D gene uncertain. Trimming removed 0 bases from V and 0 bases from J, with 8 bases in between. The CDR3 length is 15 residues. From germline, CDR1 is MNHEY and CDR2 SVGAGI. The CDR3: CASSYSGGLNTEAFF. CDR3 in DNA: TGTGCCAGCAGTTACTCAGGTGGCCTGAACACTGAAGCTTTCTTT.

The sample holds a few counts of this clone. The CDR3 DNA reads TGTGCCAGTAGTAGGACAGATCCCCCCAACACTGAAGCTTTCTTT. It specifies CASSRTDPPNTEAFF. J is TRBJ1-1 and V is TRBV19; D is possibly TRBD1 (6 bases). From germline, CDR1 is LNHDA and CDR2 SQIVND (reference sequence). Trimming took off 4 bases at V and 2 bases at J, with 14 bases between the two ends. CDR3 length: 15 residues.

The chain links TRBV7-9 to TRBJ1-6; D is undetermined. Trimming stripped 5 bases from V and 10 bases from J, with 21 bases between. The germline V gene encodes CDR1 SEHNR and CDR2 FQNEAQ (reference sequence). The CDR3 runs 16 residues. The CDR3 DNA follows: TGTGCCAGCAGCCGATCCTCGCGGTTCGCAAGGTCACCCCTCCACTTT. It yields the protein CASSRSSRFARSPLHF.

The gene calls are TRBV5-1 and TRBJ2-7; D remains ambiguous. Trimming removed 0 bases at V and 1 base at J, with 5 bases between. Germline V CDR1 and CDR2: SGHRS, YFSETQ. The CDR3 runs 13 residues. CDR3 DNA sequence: TGCGCCAGCAGCTTGGTAGGGTCCTACGAGCAGTACTTC. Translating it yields CASSLVGSYEQYF.

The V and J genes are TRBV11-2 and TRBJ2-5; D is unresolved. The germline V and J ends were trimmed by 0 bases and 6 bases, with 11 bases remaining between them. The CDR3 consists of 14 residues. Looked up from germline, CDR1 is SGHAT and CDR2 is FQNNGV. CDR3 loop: CASSLDLGWQTQYF. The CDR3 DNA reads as TGTGCCAGCAGCTTAGATTTGGGTTGGCAGACCCAGTACTTC.

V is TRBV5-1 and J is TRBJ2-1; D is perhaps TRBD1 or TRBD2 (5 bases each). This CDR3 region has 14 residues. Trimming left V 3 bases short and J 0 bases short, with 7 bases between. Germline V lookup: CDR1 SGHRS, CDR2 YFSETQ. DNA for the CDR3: TGCGCCAGCAGCTCCGGGACCTCCTACAATGAGCAGTTCTTC. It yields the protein CASSSGTSYNEQFF.

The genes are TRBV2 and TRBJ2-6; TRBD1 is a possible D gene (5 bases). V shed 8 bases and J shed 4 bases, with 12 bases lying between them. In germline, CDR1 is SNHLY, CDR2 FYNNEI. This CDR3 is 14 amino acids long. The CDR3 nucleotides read TGTGCCAGCGGGGCTTTACCCGGGGCCAACGTCCTGACTTTC. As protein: CASGALPGANVLTF.

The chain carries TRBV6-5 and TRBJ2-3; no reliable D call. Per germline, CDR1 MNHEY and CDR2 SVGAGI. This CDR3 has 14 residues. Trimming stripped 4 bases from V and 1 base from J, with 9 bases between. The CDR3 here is CASSFLQGTDTQYF. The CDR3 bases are TGTGCCAGCAGTTTTCTGCAGGGCACAGATACGCAGTATTTT.

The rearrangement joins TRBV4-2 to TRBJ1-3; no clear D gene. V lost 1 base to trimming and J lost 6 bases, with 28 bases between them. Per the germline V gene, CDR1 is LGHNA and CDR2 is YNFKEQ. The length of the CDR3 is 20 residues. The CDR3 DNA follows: TGTGCCAGCAGCCAAGTTAGGTTCTCCCTTGGGGATACCTCCTTAAACACCATATATTTT. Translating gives CASSQVRFSLGDTSLNTIYF.

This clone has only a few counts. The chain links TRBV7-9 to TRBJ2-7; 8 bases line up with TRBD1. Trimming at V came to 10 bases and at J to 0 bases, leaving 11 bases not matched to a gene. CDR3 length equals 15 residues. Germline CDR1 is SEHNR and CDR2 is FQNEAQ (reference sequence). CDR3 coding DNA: TGTGCCACCAGGAGACAGGGGCCTAGCTCCTACGAGCAGTACTTC. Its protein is CATRRQGPSSYEQYF.

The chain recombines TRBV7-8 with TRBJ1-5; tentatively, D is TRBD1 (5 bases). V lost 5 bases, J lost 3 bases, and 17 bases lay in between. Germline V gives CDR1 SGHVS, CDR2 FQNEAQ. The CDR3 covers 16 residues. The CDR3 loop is CASSEEKGSTNQPQHF. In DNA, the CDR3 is TGTGCCAGCAGCGAAGAGAAGGGGAGTACCAATCAGCCCCAGCATTTT.

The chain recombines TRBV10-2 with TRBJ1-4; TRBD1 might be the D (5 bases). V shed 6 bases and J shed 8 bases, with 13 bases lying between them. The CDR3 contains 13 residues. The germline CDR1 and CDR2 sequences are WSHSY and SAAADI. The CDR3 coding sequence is TGCGCCAGCAGGGACAACCCCGGAGAAAAACTGTTTTTT. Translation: CASRDNPGEKLFF.

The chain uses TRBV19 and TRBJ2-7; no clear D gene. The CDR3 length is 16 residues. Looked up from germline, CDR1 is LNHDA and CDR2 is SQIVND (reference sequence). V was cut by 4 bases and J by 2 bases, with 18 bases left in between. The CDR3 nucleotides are TGTGCCAGTAGTACAGGACCCGAACCCCTACCCTACGAGCAGTACTTC. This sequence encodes CASSTGPEPLPYEQYF.

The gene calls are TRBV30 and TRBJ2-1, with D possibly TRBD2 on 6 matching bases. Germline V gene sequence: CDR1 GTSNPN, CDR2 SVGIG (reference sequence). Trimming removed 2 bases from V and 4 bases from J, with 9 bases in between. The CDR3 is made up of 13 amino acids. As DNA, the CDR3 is TGTGCCTGGAGTAGTGCGGGGTACAATGAGCAGTTCTTC. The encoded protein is CAWSSAGYNEQFF.

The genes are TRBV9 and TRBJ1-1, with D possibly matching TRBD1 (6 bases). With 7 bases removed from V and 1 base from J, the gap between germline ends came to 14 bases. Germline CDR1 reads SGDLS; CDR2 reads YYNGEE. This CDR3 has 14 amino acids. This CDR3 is CASGGGHPNTEAFF. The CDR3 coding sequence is TGTGCCAGCGGGGGCGGACACCCGAACACTGAAGCTTTCTTT.

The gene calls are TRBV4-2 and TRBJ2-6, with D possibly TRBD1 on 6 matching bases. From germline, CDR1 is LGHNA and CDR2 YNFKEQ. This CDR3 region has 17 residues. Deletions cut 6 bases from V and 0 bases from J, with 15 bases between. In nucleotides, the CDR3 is TGTGCCAGCAGGGTTACAGGGACGAGCTCTGGGGCCAACGTCCTGACTTTC. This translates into CASRVTGTSSGANVLTF.

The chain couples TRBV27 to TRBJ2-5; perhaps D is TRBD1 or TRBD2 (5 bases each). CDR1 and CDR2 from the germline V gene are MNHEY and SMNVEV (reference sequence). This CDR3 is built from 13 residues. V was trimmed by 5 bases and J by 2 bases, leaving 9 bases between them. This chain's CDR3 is CASSGTFQETQYF. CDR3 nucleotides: TGTGCCAGCAGTGGGACCTTTCAAGAGACCCAGTACTTC.

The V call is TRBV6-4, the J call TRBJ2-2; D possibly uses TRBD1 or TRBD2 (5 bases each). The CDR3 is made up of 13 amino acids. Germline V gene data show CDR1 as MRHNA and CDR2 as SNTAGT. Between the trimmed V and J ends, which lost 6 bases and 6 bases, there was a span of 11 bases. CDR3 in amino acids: CASRRDRAGELFF. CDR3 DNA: TGTGCCAGCAGACGGGACCGCGCCGGGGAGCTGTTTTTT.

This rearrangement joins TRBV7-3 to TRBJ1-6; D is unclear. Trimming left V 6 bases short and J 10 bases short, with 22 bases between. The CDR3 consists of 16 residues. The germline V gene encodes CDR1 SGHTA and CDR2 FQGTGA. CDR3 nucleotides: TGTGCCAGCAGTTTTGGGGTGAGGGAGAAAGAGTCACCCCTCCACTTT. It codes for CASSFGVREKESPLHF.